Following are 22 T cell receptor beta chains from one sample sequenced in a study of tumor-infiltrating lymphocytes in primary liver carcinoma. Using a constant-region primer together with ProtoScript II reverse transcriptase, TCR beta cDNA was made from about 500 ng of total RNA. Each TCR beta library was derived from three nested multiplex PCR rounds that employed slightly modified ARM-PCR. The first two PCR rounds used TRBV1-TRBV30 forward primers with a C-beta reverse primer, around 10 cycles each. TCRdb passed the multiplex PCR reads through MiXCR, listing each CDR3 protein once. The table shows approximately 73,000 distinct CDR3 sequences, with more than 60% occurring only once. Both RNA and DNA were isolated together from around 20-30 mg of bulk tissue that had not been sorted. The sample taken for sequencing was liver tumor tissue from sampling region 4. Subset meaning: tumor region T4, right-lateral pole. The receptors derive from a man aged 40-50 years with primary liver carcinoma and hepatitis B virus infection.

CDR3 DNA sequence: TGTGCCAACAGTAAGCGGGGGAGACAGAACTACGAGCAGTACTTC. Residues: CANSKRGRQNYEQYF. The chain has TRBV7-9 and TRBJ2-7, with 8 positions matching TRBD2. Germline values: CDR1 SEHNR, CDR2 FQNEAQ (reference sequence). V gave up 10 bases and J gave up 3 bases; unmatched junction bases: 14. The CDR3 is 15 amino acids.

Turning to this clonotype: A read error may produce the germline difference seen at one junction end. This chain links TRBV12-3 or TRBV12-4 with TRBJ2-1, with D possibly being TRBD2 (6 bases). CDR3 length: 14 residues. CDR3 amino acids: CASGPRLDVDEQFF. In DNA, the CDR3 is TGTGCCAGCGGCCCAAGACTAGATGTCGATGAACAGTTCTTC.

This clonotype was seen many times. The rearrangement uses TRBV6-2 or TRBV6-3 and TRBJ2-1, with 7 bases identical to TRBD2. The CDR3 spans 15 residues. CDR1 and CDR2 from the germline V gene are MNHEY and SVGEGT. The V gene end was trimmed by 5 bases and the J gene end by 6 bases; junction bases not matched to a gene: 10. The CDR3 DNA sequence: TGTGCCAGCAGTGAACTAGCGCCCGGTAGCAATGAGCAGTTCTTC. As protein: CASSELAPGSNEQFF.

In this sample, this clonotype turned up a few times. A much larger clone lies a single base off, so this may be a read error. The chain links TRBV6-2 or TRBV6-3 to TRBJ1-6; TRBD1 might be the D (5 bases). CDR1 is MNHEY, CDR2 SVGEGT, per germline. The CDR3 is made up of 14 amino acids. Here the CDR3 DNA reads TGTGCCAGCAGCCTCACAGGATATAATCCACCCCTCCACTTT. Its translation: CASSLTGYNPPLHF.

The chain combines TRBV6-6 with TRBJ1-4; D may be TRBD1 (6 bases). The germline CDR1 and CDR2 sequences are MNHNY and SVGAGI (reference sequence). V dropped 4 bases and J dropped 0 bases, with 15 bases sitting between them. This CDR3 is 17 amino acids long. The CDR3 nucleotides read TGTGCCAGCAGTTTGGGGACAAGGGCGACAACTAATGAAAAACTGTTTTTT. Its translation is CASSLGTRATTNEKLFF.

The chain is built from TRBV12-3 or TRBV12-4 and TRBJ2-1, with 9 bases fitting TRBD1. CDR3 length: 14 amino acids. Losses at the gene ends were 9 bases for V and 6 bases for J; bases not matched to a gene: 9. The DNA of the CDR3 is TGTGCCAGTAGTGGGACAGGGATAATCAATGAGCAGTTCTTC. This encodes CASSGTGIINEQFF.

The chain employs TRBV29-1 and TRBJ2-2; D assignment may be TRBD1 or TRBD2 (5 bases each). From germline, CDR1 is SQVTM and CDR2 ANQGSEA. The CDR3 length is 16 residues. The chain's CDR3 is CGIEISRGANTGELFF. The CDR3 DNA reads TGCGGCATTGAAATTAGTAGGGGAGCGAACACCGGGGAGCTGTTTTTT.

The gene calls are TRBV18 and TRBJ1-1; no clear D gene. Germline V lookup: CDR1 KGHSH, CDR2 LQKENI. The CDR3 consists of 18 residues. V lost 6 bases to trimming and J lost 4 bases, with 27 bases between them. The CDR3, as DNA: TGTGCCAGCTCTCCCAGGAAGGGTTTTGGTTTAAGTGTCACTGAAGCTTTCTTT. Residues: CASSPRKGFGLSVTEAFF. The full variable domain, rest sourced from reference TRBV18 and TRBJ1-1, is NAGVMQNPRHLVRRRGQEARLRCSPMKGHSHVYWYRQLPEEGLKFMVYLQKENIIDESGMPKERFSAEFPKEGPSILRIQQVVRGDSAAYFCASSPRKGFGLSVTEAFFGQGTRLTVV.

The chain has TRBV6-1 and TRBJ2-3, with TRBD2 matching over 7 bases. Germline V lookup: CDR1 MNHNS, CDR2 SASEGT. The CDR3 sequence is 18 residues long. The CDR3 nucleotides read TGTGTCAGTAGTGAACCAGCTAGCGGACCGTATAGCACAGATACGCAGTATTTT. Protein sequence: CVSSEPASGPYSTDTQYF.

Remarks on this clonotype: This may be a read error: a much more frequent sequence differs by one nucleotide. The chain carries TRBV7-8 and TRBJ2-7, with TRBD2 matching over 7 bases. This CDR3 comprises 15 residues. Germline CDR1 SGHVS, CDR2 FQNEAQ. CDR3 loop: CASGLVGQRGHEQYF. The DNA for the CDR3 is TGTGCCAGCGGCTTAGTGGGCCAGCGGGGCCACGAGCAGTACTTC.

Turning to this clonotype: A much larger clonotype is one base distant, so this may be a read error. The J gene is TRBJ2-5, the V gene TRBV7-9; no clear D. Germline V gene sequence: CDR1 SEHNR, CDR2 FQNEAQ (reference sequence). Trimming cost V 4 bases and J 1 base, with 13 bases left between them. This CDR3 is 15 amino acids long. The CDR3 here is CASSSLPAFQETQYF. The CDR3 bases are TGTGCCAGCAGCTCACTCCCGGCGTTCCAAGAGACCCAGTACTTC.

As concerns this clonotype: The junction shows a germline mismatch at one end, possibly a read error. The V and J genes are TRBV11-2 and TRBJ2-7; D gene ambiguous. From germline, CDR1 is SGHAT and CDR2 FQNNGV. The CDR3 runs to 14 residues. The DNA for the CDR3 is TGTTCCAGCAGCTTAACCGACACTGACTACGAGCAGTACTTC. Translating gives CSSSLTDTDYEQYF.

Comments on this clonotype: One junction end does not reproduce the germline sequence, and a read error may be involved. The V and J genes are TRBV6-5 and TRBJ2-3, with 9 bases lining up with TRBD1. This CDR3 contains 14 residues. The germline CDR1 and CDR2 sequences are MNHEY and SVGAGI. CDR3 sequence: CASSSDRGIDTQFF. CDR3 nucleotide sequence: TGTGCCAGCAGTTCGGACAGGGGTATTGATACGCAGTTTTTT.

Comments on this clonotype: One end of the junction does not line up with germline, which may come from a read error. The V gene is TRBV6-2 or TRBV6-3, the J gene TRBJ2-1, with TRBD2 identical over 7 bases. The V gene's germline CDR1 is MNHEY and CDR2 SVGEGT. This CDR3 has 15 amino acids. CDR3 bases: TGTACCAGCAGTTACGGAGGGAGGGCCTACAATGGGCAGTTCTTC. Encoded protein: CTSSYGGRAYNGQFF.

This clonotype was detected ten times or more. V usage is TRBV30 and J usage is TRBJ2-3; 7 nucleotides match TRBD2. CDR3 length equals 20 residues. The V segment lost 2 bases and the J segment 4 bases; nucleotides outside the gene matches: 24. CDR1 and CDR2 (germline): GTSNPN, SVGIG (reference sequence). The CDR3 sequence: CAWSPQLGSGLPVSPDTQYF. Here the CDR3 DNA reads TGTGCCTGGAGTCCCCAACTGGGTAGCGGGTTGCCCGTTTCCCCAGATACGCAGTATTTT.

This clonotype was seen only a few times. One end of the junction does not line up with germline, which may come from a read error. The chain joins TRBV6-6 to TRBJ1-1, with 7 bases fitting TRBD1. The germline CDR1 and CDR2 sequences are MNHNY and SVGAGI (reference sequence). The CDR3 contains 17 residues. CDR3 sequence reads: CASSYPGRGMGNAEAFF. DNA of the CDR3: TGCGCCAGCAGTTACCCCGGCAGGGGGATGGGGAACGCTGAAGCTTTCTTT.

A note on this clonotype: This is likely a read error, given that the CDR3 carries no conserved phenylalanine or tryptophan at its end. This rearrangement joins TRBV6-5 to TRBJ1-5; D remains ambiguous. Germline CDR1 MNHEY, CDR2 SVGAGI. The CDR3 length is 17 residues. DNA for the CDR3: TGTGCCATCAGTTATGACCCTCCATGGGCCATCAATCAGCCCCAGCATCTT. It codes for CAISYDPPWAINQPQHL.

As to this clonotype: This is likely a read error, given that the CDR3 carries no conserved phenylalanine or tryptophan at its end. This rearrangement joins TRBV7-8 to TRBJ1-1; the D gene is possibly TRBD1 (6 bases). The CDR3 is 15 amino acids. Per germline, CDR1 SGHVS and CDR2 FQNEAQ. The CDR3 nucleotides are TGTGCCAGTAGTCAAGGGGGGGGAAGGGGCACTGAGGCTTTCATT. Protein: CASSQGGGRGTEAFI.

This clonotype was seen more than once but under ten times. As the CDR3 is not closed by the conserved phenylalanine or tryptophan, this likely results from a read error. This chain links TRBV11-2 with TRBJ2-3; 9 nucleotides match TRBD1. This CDR3 region has 14 residues. Germline-derived CDR1 and CDR2 are SGHAT and FQNNGV. The DNA of the CDR3 is TGTGCCAGTAGCTTCGACAGGGGGACAGATACGCAGTATCTT. It specifies CASSFDRGTDTQYL.

This clonotype was seen once. Germline and junction disagree at one end, which may indicate a read error. V is TRBV7-9 and J is TRBJ2-7, with a weak D call TRBD2 (6 bases). The CDR3 has 15 residues. CDR1 SEHNR and CDR2 FQNEAQ come from the germline V gene (reference sequence). The CDR3 region has the DNA TGTGCCAGCAGTAAAGCAGCGGGTGGGACCTACGAACAGTACTTC. It specifies CASSKAAGGTYEQYF.

In regard to this clonotype: One end of the junction varies from germline; a read error may be responsible. This sequence joins TRBV6-5 and TRBJ1-5; D may be TRBD1 (6 bases). This CDR3 is 14 amino acids long. The germline CDR1 and CDR2 sequences are MNHEY and SVGAGI. The CDR3 here is CASSSDRDNQPQHF. In nucleotides, the CDR3 is TGTGCCAGCAGTTCTGACCGGGACAATCAGCCCCAACATTTT.

The chain is built from TRBV5-1 and TRBJ2-7; D may be TRBD2 (6 bases). This CDR3 comprises 14 residues. Germline loops: CDR1 SGHRS, CDR2 YFSETQ. Trimming shortened V by 6 bases and J by 6 bases, and 19 bases separated the two germline ends. The CDR3 is CASTLEGSSPEQYF. The CDR3 coding sequence is TGCGCCAGCACTTTGGAGGGTAGTTCACCCGAGCAGTACTTC.